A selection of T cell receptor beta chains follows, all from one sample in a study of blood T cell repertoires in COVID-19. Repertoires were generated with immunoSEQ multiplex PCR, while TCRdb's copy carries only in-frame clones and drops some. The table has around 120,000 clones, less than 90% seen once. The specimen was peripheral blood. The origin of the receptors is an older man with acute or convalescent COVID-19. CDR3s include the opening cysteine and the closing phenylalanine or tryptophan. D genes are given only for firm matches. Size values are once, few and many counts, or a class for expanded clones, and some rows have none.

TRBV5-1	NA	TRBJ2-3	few	TGCGCCAGCAGCCCCAGGGGTTTTAGCACAGATACGCAGTATTTT	CASSPRGFSTDTQYF
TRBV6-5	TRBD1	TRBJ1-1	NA	TGTGCCAGCAGGGACAGGGGGCGATCTGAAGCTTTCTTT	CASRDRGRSEAFF
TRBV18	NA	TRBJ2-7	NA	TGTGCCAGCTCACAGCTACAGGGAGGGTCTGACGAGCAGTACTTC	CASSQLQGGSDEQYF
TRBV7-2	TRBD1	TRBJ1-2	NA	TGTGCCAGCAGCTTGGGACAGGGAATTGACGGCTACACCTTC	CASSLGQGIDGYTF
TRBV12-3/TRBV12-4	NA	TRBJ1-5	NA	TGTGCCAGCGCAACACCCCCGAATCAGCCCCAGCATTTT	CASATPPNQPQHF
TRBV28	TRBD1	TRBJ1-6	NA	TGTGCCAGCAGTTTTAGGGCAGGGGGTTCACCCCTCCACTTT	CASSFRAGGSPLHF
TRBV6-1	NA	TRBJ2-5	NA	TGTGCCAGCAGTTTAGTGCGAGAGACCCAGTACTTC	CASSLVRETQYF
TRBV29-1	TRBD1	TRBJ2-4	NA	TGCAGCGTCCAGACAGGGAAAAACATTCAGTACTTC	CSVQTGKNIQYF
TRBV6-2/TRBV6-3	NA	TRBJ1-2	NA	TGTGCCAGCAGTTACTCGACCCTAGCGACCTATGGCTACACCTTC	CASSYSTLATYGYTF
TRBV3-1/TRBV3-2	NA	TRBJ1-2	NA	TGTGCCAGCAGCCAAGCCCGGTCTCCGATCTATGGCTACACCTTC	CASSQARSPIYGYTF
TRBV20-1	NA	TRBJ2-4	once	TGCAGTGCTAGGAGGGAAAACATTCAGTACTTC	CSARRENIQYF
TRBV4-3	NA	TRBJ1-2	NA	TGCGCCAGCAGCCAAGTAGGGGGAAACCGTGGCTACACCTTC	CASSQVGGNRGYTF
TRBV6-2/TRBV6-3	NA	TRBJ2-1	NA	TGTGCCAGCAGTTCGTTATCTAGCCAGAGCTCCTACAATGAGCAGTTCTTC	CASSSLSSQSSYNEQFF
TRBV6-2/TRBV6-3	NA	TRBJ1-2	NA	TGTGCCAGCAGCACGGCAGGGCTAGCTAACTATGGCTACACCTTC	CASSTAGLANYGYTF
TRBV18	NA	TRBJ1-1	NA	TGTGCCAGCTCACCGACTCAACAAGAGGTGAGGGCTTTCTTT	CASSPTQQEVRAFF
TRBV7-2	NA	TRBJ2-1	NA	TGTGCCAGCAACCAACGGGGAAATGAGCAGTTCTTC	CASNQRGNEQFF
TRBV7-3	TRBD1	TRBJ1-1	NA	TGTGCCAGCAGCTCGGGACAGGGGGCTCGGCACACTGAAGCTTTCTTT	CASSSGQGARHTEAFF
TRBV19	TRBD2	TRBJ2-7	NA	TGTGCCAGTAGTCGAGCCGGGACTAGTAATGAGCAGTACTTC	CASSRAGTSNEQYF
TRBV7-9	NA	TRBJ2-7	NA	TGTGCCAGCAGCCAATCCGGGACTTTCGGCTACGAGCAGTACTTC	CASSQSGTFGYEQYF
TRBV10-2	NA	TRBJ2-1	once	TGCGCCAGCAGTGAGTACCTAGCCTCCCGGGAGCAGTTCTTC	CASSEYLASREQFF
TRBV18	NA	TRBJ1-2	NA	TGTGCCAGCTCACCAAGGCGGGAAGTCGCAGGTGGCTACACCTTC	CASSPRREVAGGYTF
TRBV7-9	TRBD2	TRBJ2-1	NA	TGTGCCAGCAGCGCCGGGACTAGCGGAGACTACAATGAGCAGTTCTTC	CASSAGTSGDYNEQFF
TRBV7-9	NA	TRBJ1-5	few	TGTGCCAGCAGCTTAGGGGGCACCGACCAGCCCCAGCATTTT	CASSLGGTDQPQHF
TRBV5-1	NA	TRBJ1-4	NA	TGCGCCAGCAGTCAAAATGAAAAACTGTTTTTT	CASSQNEKLFF
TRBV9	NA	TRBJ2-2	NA	TGTGCCAGCAGCGTGGTAGGGGCGAGGACCGGGGAGCTGTTTTTT	CASSVVGARTGELFF
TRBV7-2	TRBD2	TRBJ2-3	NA	TGTGCCAGCAGCGTCCGACCCTCCACTAGCGTAGGCACAGATACGCAGTATTTT	CASSVRPSTSVGTDTQYF
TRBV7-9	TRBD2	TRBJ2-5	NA	TGTGCCAGCAGCCTTAGCGGGGGAGAGACCCAGTACTTC	CASSLSGGETQYF
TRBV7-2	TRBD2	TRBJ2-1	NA	TGTGCCAGCAGCTTAGGGACTAGCGGCACATACAATGAGCAGTTCTTC	CASSLGTSGTYNEQFF
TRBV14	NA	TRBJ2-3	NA	TGTGCCAGCAGTTTCACCGCCGGTACGCAGTATTTT	CASSFTAGTQYF
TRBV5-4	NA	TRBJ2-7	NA	TGTGCCAGCAGCTTGTATGGCGGAGTTGAATCGGAGCAGTACTTC	CASSLYGGVESEQYF
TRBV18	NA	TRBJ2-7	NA	TGTGCCAGCTCAGGGCCAGGGCTGGGCGAGCAGTACTTC	CASSGPGLGEQYF
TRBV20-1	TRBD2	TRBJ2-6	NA	TGCAGTGCTAGTAGCGGGGACTCTGGGGCCAACGTCCTGACTTTC	CSASSGDSGANVLTF
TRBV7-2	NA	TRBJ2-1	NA	TGTGCCAGCAGCTTATTCGGGTTTGGAATCTACAATGAGCAGTTCTTC	CASSLFGFGIYNEQFF
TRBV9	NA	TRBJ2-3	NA	TGTGCCAGCAGCGTAGGGGGGGGCGCAGATACGCAGTATTTT	CASSVGGGADTQYF
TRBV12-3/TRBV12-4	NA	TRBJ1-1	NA	TGTGCCAGCAGCGTACAGAAATCTGAAGCTTTCTTT	CASSVQKSEAFF
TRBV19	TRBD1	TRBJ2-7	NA	TGTGCCAGTAGCCTACAGGGGGGATCCTACGAGCAGTACTTC	CASSLQGGSYEQYF
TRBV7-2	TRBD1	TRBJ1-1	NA	TGTGCCAGCAGCTTGGACAGGGTTTTTTTT	CASSLDRVFF
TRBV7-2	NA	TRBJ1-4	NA	TGTGCCAGCAGCTTAGAGCGACGGGATGAAAAACTGTTTTTT	CASSLERRDEKLFF
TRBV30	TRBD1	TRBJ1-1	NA	TGTGCCGGAGACAGGGAACCTCAACGAGCTTTCTTT	CAGDREPQRAFF
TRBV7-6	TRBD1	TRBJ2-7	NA	TGTGCCAGCAGCCTGGGACAGGGGGGGGAGCAGTACTTC	CASSLGQGGEQYF
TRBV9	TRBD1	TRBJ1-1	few	TGTGCCAGCAGCGTAGGGACAGGGCCCCTGACTGAAGCTTTCTTT	CASSVGTGPLTEAFF
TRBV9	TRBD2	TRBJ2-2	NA	TGTGCCAGCAGCCAGCCGACTAGCGGGAGGGGAACGAACACCGGGGAGCTGTTTTTT	CASSQPTSGRGTNTGELFF
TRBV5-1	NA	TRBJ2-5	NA	TGCGCCAGCAGCTTGCTTGAGGGTGGGGAGACCCAGTACTTC	CASSLLEGGETQYF
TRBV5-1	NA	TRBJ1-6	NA	TGCGCCAGCAGCTTGACAGAAGGCTCACCCCTCCACTTT	CASSLTEGSPLHF
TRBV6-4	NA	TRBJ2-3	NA	TGTGCCAGCAGTGGCCAGGGGAGAGATACGCAGTATTTT	CASSGQGRDTQYF
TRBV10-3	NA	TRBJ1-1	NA	TGTGCCATCAGTGAGACGGGGGGGCGCGTGTCTGAAGCTTTCTTT	CAISETGGRVSEAFF
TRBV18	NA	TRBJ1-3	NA	TGTGCCAGCTCACCACTCATAGACGGGACTGAATCTGGAAACACCATATATTTT	CASSPLIDGTESGNTIYF
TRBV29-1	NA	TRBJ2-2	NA	TGCAGCGTCGAAGATCCCGGCAGAGGAACCGGGGAGCTGTTTTTT	CSVEDPGRGTGELFF
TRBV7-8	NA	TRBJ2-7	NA	TGTGCCAGCAGCCGAGGGGCAGGAACGAGTGACTTC	CASSRGAGTSDF
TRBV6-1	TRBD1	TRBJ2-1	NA	TGTGCCAGCAGTGGAAGCTCCTCGGGGACAGGGTACCGTGGTGAGCAGTTCTTC	CASSGSSSGTGYRGEQFF
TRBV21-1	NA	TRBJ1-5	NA	TGTGCCAGCAGCGCCCGGACAGCTAGCAATCAGCCCCAGCATTTT	CASSARTASNQPQHF
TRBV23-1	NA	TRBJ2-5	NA	TGCGCCAGCAGTCCCCGCGGGGAGGCAGAGACCCAGTACTTC	CASSPRGEAETQYF
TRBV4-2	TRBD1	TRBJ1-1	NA	TGTGCCAGCAGCCAGACAGGGACTTTGAACACTGAAGCTTTCTTT	CASSQTGTLNTEAFF
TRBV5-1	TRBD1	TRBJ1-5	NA	TGCGCCAGCAGTTTTACGGGACAGGGAAATCAGCCCCAGCATTTT	CASSFTGQGNQPQHF